A single sample gave rise to the 7 T cell receptor beta chains below, sequenced in a study of regulatory T cells in long-lasting Graves disease. For TCR beta, libraries came from iRepertoire HTBI primers and Arm-PCR of CDR3 regions. In TCRdb, the multiplex PCR reads were re-called with MiXCR into one record per CDR3 protein. The sample gives about 400,000 distinct CDR3 sequences, 15% of which show up once; about 8.2% is in the top ten. Time point here: newly diagnosed GD, antithyroid drugs for less than 3 months. The TCR library was prepared using RNA isolated from PBMCs. This sample was shared with a second study, whose subject was T cells in Graves' hyperthyroidism and ophthalmopathy.

Sequenced here: peripheral blood mononuclear cells (PBMCs), sampled at new diagnosis, from a patient treated with antithyroid drugs. These receptors all stem from a woman aged 40-49 years with Graves disease.

This clonotype was recorded at least ten times. The chain is built from TRBV11-3 and TRBJ2-2; D is perhaps TRBD1 (5 bases). V lost 2 bases and J lost 4, with 8 bases in between. The CDR3 has 14 amino acids. Germline CDR1 and CDR2: SGHNT and YENEEA. CDR3 amino acids: CASSLRTITGELFF. The CDR3 DNA sequence: TGTGCCAGCAGCTTAAGGACAATCACCGGGGAGCTGTTTTTT.

Many counts were recorded for this clonotype. This chain joins TRBV11-2 and TRBJ2-7, with TRBD2 matching 9 bases. The CDR3 sequence is 17 residues long. CDR1 is SGHAT and CDR2 is FQNNGV in the germline V gene. V trimming: 7 bases; J trimming: 3 bases; junction bases outside the gene matches: 16. For the CDR3, the DNA is TGTGCCAGCACCCCGGGGACTAGCCTCCGGTGGCGCTACGAGCAGTACTTC. Amino acids: CASTPGTSLRWRYEQYF.

This clonotype showed up just a few times. The chain combines TRBV20-1 with TRBJ2-2, with 7 bases lining up with TRBD1. J gave up 0 bases and V 6 bases, and 7 bases lay outside the gene matches. This CDR3 region has 15 residues. Germline V gene lookup returns CDR1 DFQATT and CDR2 SNEGSKA (reference sequence). In nucleotides, the CDR3 is TGCAGTGCCCCACGACAGGGAGCGAACACCGGGGAGCTGTTTTTT. Translated: CSAPRQGANTGELFF.

This clonotype was counted at least ten times. The chain uses TRBV28 and TRBJ1-1; unclear D gene. The CDR3 consists of 13 residues. Per germline, CDR1 MDHEN and CDR2 SYDVKM. The ends were cut back, 6 bases at V and 0 bases at J, with 8 bases in the middle. This CDR3 reads CASSPRLNTEAFF. Here the CDR3 DNA reads TGTGCCAGCAGCCCTCGACTGAACACTGAAGCTTTCTTT.

The chain joins TRBV5-1 to TRBJ2-7; maybe TRBD2 (6 bases). Trimming removed 3 bases at V and 5 bases at J, with 9 bases between. Germline loops: CDR1 SGHRS, CDR2 YFSETQ. The CDR3 spans 12 residues. CDR3 in DNA: TGCGCCAGCAGCTGGGGAGGCCACGAGCAGTACTTC. It specifies CASSWGGHEQYF.

There are many counts of this clonotype. The chain joins TRBV28 to TRBJ1-3, with 11 bases identical to TRBD1. The CDR3 contains 16 residues. With V trimmed by 5 bases and J by 0 bases, 3 bases remained unmatched. From germline, CDR1 is MDHEN and CDR2 SYDVKM. CDR3 DNA sequence: TGTGCCAGCAGTGATGGGACAGGGGGCTCTGGAAACACCATATATTTT. Translating gives CASSDGTGGSGNTIYF.

As concerns this clonotype: A much larger clone sits a single nucleotide away, making a read error possible. The rearrangement links TRBV19 to TRBJ1-1; D is possibly TRBD1 (6 bases). From germline, CDR1 is LNHDA and CDR2 SQIVND (reference sequence). There are 16 residues in the CDR3. The CDR3 spells CARSIEGGGLNTEAFF. As DNA, the CDR3 is TGTGCCAGGAGTATAGAGGGTGGGGGCCTGAACACTGAAGCTTTCTTT.